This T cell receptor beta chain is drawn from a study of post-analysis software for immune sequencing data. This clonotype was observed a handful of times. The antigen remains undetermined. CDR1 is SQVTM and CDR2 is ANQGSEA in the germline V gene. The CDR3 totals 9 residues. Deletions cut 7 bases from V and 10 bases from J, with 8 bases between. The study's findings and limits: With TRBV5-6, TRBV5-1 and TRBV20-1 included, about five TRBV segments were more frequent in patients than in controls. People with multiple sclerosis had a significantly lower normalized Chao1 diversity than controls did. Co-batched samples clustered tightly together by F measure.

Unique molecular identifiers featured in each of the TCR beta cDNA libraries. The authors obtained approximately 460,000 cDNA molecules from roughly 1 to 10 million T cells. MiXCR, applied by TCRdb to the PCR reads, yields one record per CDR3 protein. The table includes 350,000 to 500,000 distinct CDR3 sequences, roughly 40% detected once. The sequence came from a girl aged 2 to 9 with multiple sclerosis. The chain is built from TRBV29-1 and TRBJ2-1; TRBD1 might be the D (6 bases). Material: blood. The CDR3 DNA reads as TGCAGCGCCGGGACAGAGCAGTTCTTC. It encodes CSAGTEQFF.